This T cell receptor (beta chain) was obtained from a study of blood T cell repertoires in COVID-19. Study in general: Sites in the United States, Italy and Spain provided acute and convalescent COVID-19 samples. T cells, B-cell-depleted T cells, or PBMCs supplied cDNA or gDNA.

Germline loops: CDR1 SGHTA, CDR2 FQGNSA. CDR3 length equals 15 residues. Trimming pared 3 bases from V and 5 bases from J, leaving 11 bases between. Per the authors' pipeline: Reference gene primer amplification gave estimated nucleated cell counts. Method: immunoSEQ multiplex PCR; TCRdb's copy keeps in-frame clones and lacks some. The D gene and trimming were derived from the DNA, and the V and J assignments and clone size from that table. This sample has over 200,000 clones; approximately 80% occur once, and the top ten carry under 2.5%. The sequence was obtained from a man aged 35-49 years who had recovered from COVID-19. Sequenced material: peripheral blood. V usage is TRBV7-2 and J usage is TRBJ1-6; D is possibly TRBD1 (5 bases). The chain's CDR3 is CASSFWGGDNSPLHF. The CDR3 bases are TGTGCCAGCAGCTTCTGGGGGGGGGATAATTCACCCCTCCACTTT.